These 17 T cell receptor beta chains share one sample of origin, sequenced in a study of T cells after yellow fever vaccination. Each CDR3 protein is one row after TCRdb ran MiXCR on the 5' RACE reads. The profile shows some 600,000 distinct CDR3 sequences, roughly an eighth of them singletons. Sequences were derived from PBMCs, sampled on the day of the yellow fever booster vaccination. Receptors originate from a man aged 25-45 years who received the YFV17D yellow fever vaccine.

V gene TRBV7-2 combines with J gene TRBJ2-7; TRBD2 matches 11 bases. There are 16 residues in the CDR3. Germline V gene sequence: CDR1 SGHTA, CDR2 FQGNSA. The V segment lost 5 bases and the J segment 1 base; nucleotides outside the gene matches: 7. CDR3 amino acids: CASSPRLAGTSYEQYF. The CDR3 DNA reads as TGTGCCAGCAGCCCCCGACTAGCGGGAACGTCCTACGAGCAGTACTTC.

This clonotype turned up a few times. The chain links TRBV7-8 to TRBJ2-1; 7 bases map to TRBD2. The CDR3 runs to 12 residues. Trimming at V came to 5 bases and at J to 9 bases, leaving 4 bases not matched to a gene. Germline lookup yields CDR1 SGHVS and CDR2 FQNEAQ. CDR3 sequence: CASSPAGSEQFF. In nucleotides, the CDR3 is TGTGCCAGCAGCCCAGCGGGGAGTGAGCAGTTCTTC.

This clonotype was detected only a few times. The chain is built from TRBV18 and TRBJ1-3, with 8 bases matching TRBD1. The CDR3 consists of 15 residues. Germline V gene data show CDR1 as KGHSH and CDR2 as LQKENI. The trim removed 6 bases at V and 0 bases at J, leaving 4 bases unmatched. This CDR3 reads CASSSQGASGNTIYF. The CDR3 coding sequence is TGTGCCAGCTCGTCGCAGGGGGCCTCTGGAAACACCATATATTTT.

This clonotype occurred a few times. CDR3 DNA: TGTGCCAGCAGCTTAGATGTGCACCGGGATGAGCAGTTCTTC. It is translated as CASSLDVHRDEQFF. The rearrangement links TRBV7-2 to TRBJ2-1; D gene uncertain. Germline lookup yields CDR1 SGHTA and CDR2 FQGNSA. V lost 1 base and J 8 bases, leaving 12 bases between the germline ends. The CDR3 is 14 amino acids.

This clonotype occurred a few times. The CDR3 DNA reads TGTGCCAGCGACCACCCTACGGACAATGAGCAGTTCTTC. Translation: CASDHPTDNEQFF. The genes are TRBV25-1 and TRBJ2-1; D is unclear. Germline-derived CDR1 and CDR2 are MGHDK and SYGVNS. CDR3 size: 13 residues. V was clipped by 8 bases and J by 5 bases, with 13 bases between them.

This clonotype appeared many times. V usage is TRBV3-2 and J usage is TRBJ2-1; TRBD2 is the table's D call, not checked against the DNA. TRBV3-2 is deemed a pseudogene. This CDR3 comprises 18 residues. The CDR3 sequence: CASSQVLRTRSSYNEQFF. The CDR3 region has the DNA TGTGCCAGCAGCCAAGTACTGCGGACTCGGAGCTCCTACAATGAGCAGTTCTTC.

V is TRBV7-2 and J is TRBJ2-7; 7 nucleotides match TRBD2. With 5 bases clipped from V and 4 bases from J, the junction kept 5 bases outside the gene matches. The length of the CDR3 is 13 residues. Germline V gene data show CDR1 as SGHTA and CDR2 as FQGNSA. CDR3 in amino acids: CASSPGTKYEQYF. The CDR3 DNA reads as TGTGCCAGCAGCCCCGGGACTAAGTACGAGCAGTACTTC. Based on the CDR3 plus reference TRBV7-2 and TRBJ2-7, the full variable domain is GAGVSQSPSNKVTEKGKDVELRCDPISGHTALYWYRQSLGQGLEFLIYFQGNSAPDKSGLPSDRFSAERTGGSVSTLTIQRTQQEDSAVYLCASSPGTKYEQYFGPGTRLTVT.

This clonotype came up a few times. The rearrangement joins TRBV12-3 or TRBV12-4 to TRBJ2-5, with D unclear. V was trimmed by 6 bases and J by 1 base, leaving 18 bases between them. The CDR3 totals 16 residues. This CDR3 reads CASSPGVLGLQETQYF. CDR3 DNA sequence: TGTGCCAGCAGCCCTGGGGTTTTGGGCCTCCAAGAGACCCAGTACTTC.

There are a few counts of this clonotype. V usage is TRBV12-3 or TRBV12-4 and J usage is TRBJ1-6, with D unresolved. V was trimmed by 1 base and J by 0 bases, leaving 16 bases between them. CDR3 length: 19 amino acids. CDR3 coding DNA: TGTGCCAGCAGTTTAGGGTCCTTACAACTGGGCTCCTATAATTCACCCCTCCACTTT. This codes for CASSLGSLQLGSYNSPLHF.

The table lists this clonotype with a few counts. V and J are TRBV12-5 and TRBJ2-1; D unresolved. CDR3 length: 12 amino acids. CDR1 and CDR2 (germline): LGHNT, FRNRAP. V lost 6 bases and J 7 bases, leaving 10 bases between the germline ends. The CDR3 loop reads CASGVLRNEQFF. For the CDR3, the DNA is TGTGCTAGTGGGGTGCTGCGGAATGAGCAGTTCTTC.

The chain couples TRBV7-8 to TRBJ2-2; 8 nucleotides align to TRBD1. Per germline, CDR1 SGHVS and CDR2 FQNEAQ. The CDR3 contains 15 residues. V shed 8 bases and J 4 bases; nucleotides not matched to a gene: 9. The CDR3 DNA reads as TGTGCCAGCCAGCCCCAGGGGGCGGCCACCGGGGAGCTGTTTTTT. Translated: CASQPQGAATGELFF.

This clonotype was seen only a few times. The chain links TRBV28 to TRBJ2-1; 8 nucleotides agree with TRBD2. The CDR3 extends over 15 amino acids. The trim removed 7 bases at V and 5 bases at J, leaving 10 bases unmatched. Germline CDR1 MDHEN, CDR2 SYDVKM. The CDR3 nucleotides read TGTGCCAGCACCCCGCACAGCGGGAGACACAATGAGCAGTTCTTC. Encoded protein: CASTPHSGRHNEQFF.

There are many counts of this clonotype. The chain couples TRBV6-1 to TRBJ2-7; a weak D match, TRBD2 (6 bases). This CDR3 spans 14 amino acids. Germline CDR1 and CDR2: MNHNS and SASEGT. Between the trimmed V and J ends, which lost 6 bases and 2 bases, there was a span of 14 bases. As DNA, the CDR3 is TGTGCCAGCAGGGGAGGACGGGGACCCTACGAGCAGTACTTC. Its translation is CASRGGRGPYEQYF.

This clonotype was seen only a few times. The CDR3: CASSLQSQAYEQYF. CDR3 sequence (DNA): TGTGCCAGCAGCTTGCAGAGTCAAGCCTACGAGCAGTACTTC. The chain recombines TRBV5-5 with TRBJ2-7, with D hard to call. CDR1 is SGHKS, CDR2 YYEKEE, per germline (reference sequence). The CDR3 has 14 amino acids. Trimming took off 1 base at V and 2 bases at J, with 10 bases between the two ends.

The V gene is TRBV20-1, the J gene TRBJ1-2; D is ambiguous. Germline-derived CDR1 and CDR2 are DFQATT and SNEGSKA (reference sequence). V was cut by 4 bases and J by 3 bases, with 9 bases left in between. The CDR3 spans 12 residues. The CDR3 DNA reads as TGCAGTGCTACCCCGGGCGACTATGGCTACACCTTC. Translated, it gives CSATPGDYGYTF.

The V call is TRBV20-1, the J call TRBJ2-3, with D perhaps matching TRBD2 (5 bases). This CDR3 spans 13 amino acids. Per the germline V gene, CDR1 is DFQATT and CDR2 is SNEGSKA (reference sequence). The CDR3 loop is CSESGTLRDTQYF. The DNA for the CDR3 is TGCAGCGAGAGCGGAACTCTACGGGATACGCAGTATTTT.

The chain couples TRBV6-5 to TRBJ1-1; a possible D gene is TRBD1 (6 bases). The CDR3 spans 14 residues. Deletions cut 2 bases from V and 6 bases from J, with 13 bases between. The V gene's germline CDR1 is MNHEY and CDR2 SVGAGI. This chain's CDR3 is CASSYTTGSAEAFF. DNA for the CDR3: TGTGCCAGCAGTTACACCACAGGGAGTGCTGAAGCTTTCTTT.